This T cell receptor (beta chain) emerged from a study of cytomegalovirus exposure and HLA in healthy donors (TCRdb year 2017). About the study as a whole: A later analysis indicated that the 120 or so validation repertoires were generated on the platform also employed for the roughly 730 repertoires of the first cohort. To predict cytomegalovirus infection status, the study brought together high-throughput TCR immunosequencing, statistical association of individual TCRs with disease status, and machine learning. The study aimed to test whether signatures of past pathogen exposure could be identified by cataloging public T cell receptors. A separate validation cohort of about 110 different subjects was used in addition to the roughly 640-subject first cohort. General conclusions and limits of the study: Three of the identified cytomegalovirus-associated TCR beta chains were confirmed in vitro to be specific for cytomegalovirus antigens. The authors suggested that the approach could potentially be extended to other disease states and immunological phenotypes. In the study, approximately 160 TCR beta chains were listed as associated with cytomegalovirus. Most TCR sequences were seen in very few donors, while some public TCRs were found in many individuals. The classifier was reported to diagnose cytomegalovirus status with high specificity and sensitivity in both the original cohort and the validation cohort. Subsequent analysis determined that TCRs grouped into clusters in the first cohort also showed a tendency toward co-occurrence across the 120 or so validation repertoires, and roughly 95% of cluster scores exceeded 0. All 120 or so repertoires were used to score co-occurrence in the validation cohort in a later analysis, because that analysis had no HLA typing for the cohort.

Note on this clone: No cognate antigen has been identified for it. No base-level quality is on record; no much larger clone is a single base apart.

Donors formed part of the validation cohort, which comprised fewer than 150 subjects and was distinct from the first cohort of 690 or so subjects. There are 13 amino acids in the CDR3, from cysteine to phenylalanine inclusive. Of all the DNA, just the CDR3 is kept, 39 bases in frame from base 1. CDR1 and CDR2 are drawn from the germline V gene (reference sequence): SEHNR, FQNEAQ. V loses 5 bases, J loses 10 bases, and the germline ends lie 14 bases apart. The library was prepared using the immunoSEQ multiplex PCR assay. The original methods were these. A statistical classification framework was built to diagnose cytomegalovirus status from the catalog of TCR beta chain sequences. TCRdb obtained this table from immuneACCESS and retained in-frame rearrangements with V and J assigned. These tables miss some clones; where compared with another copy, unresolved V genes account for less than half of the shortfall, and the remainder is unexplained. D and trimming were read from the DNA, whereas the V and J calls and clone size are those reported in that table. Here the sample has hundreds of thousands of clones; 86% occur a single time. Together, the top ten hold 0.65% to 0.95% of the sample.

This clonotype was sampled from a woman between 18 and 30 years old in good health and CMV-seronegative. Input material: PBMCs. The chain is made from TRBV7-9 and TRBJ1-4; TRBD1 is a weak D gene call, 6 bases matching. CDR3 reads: CASSPSRTVKLFF. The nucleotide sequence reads TGTGCCAGCAGCCCCTCTCGGACAGTAAAACTGTTTTTT. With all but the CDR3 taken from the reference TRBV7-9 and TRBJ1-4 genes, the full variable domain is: DTGVSQNPRHKITKRGQNVTFRCDPISEHNRLYWYRQTLGQGPEFLTYFQNEAQLEKSRLLSDRFSAERPKGSFSTLEIQRTEQGDSAMYLCASSPSRTVKLFFGSGTQLSVL.